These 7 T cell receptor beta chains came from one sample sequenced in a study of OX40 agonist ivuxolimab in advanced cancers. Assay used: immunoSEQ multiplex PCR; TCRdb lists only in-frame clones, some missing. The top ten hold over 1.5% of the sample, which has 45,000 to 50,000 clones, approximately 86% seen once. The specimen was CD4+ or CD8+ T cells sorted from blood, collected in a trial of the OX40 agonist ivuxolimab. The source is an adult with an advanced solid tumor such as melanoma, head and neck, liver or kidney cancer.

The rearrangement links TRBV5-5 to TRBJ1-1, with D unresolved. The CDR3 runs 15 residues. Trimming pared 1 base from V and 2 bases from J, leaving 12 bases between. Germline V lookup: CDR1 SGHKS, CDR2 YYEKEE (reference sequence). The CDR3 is CASSLSWRGNTEAFF. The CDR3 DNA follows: TGTGCCAGCAGCTTGTCTTGGCGGGGAAACACTGAAGCTTTCTTT.

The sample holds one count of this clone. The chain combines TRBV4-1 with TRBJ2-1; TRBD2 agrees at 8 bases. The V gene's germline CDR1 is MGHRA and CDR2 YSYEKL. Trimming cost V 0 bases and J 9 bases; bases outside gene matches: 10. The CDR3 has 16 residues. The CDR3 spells CASSQDRGSGMGEQFF. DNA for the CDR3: TGCGCCAGCAGCCAAGATCGGGGTAGCGGGATGGGTGAGCAGTTCTTC.

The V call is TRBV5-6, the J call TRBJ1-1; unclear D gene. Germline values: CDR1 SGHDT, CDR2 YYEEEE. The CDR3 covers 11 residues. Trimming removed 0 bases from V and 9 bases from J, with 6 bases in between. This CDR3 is CASSLGVQAFF. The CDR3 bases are TGTGCCAGCAGCTTGGGGGTACAAGCTTTCTTT.

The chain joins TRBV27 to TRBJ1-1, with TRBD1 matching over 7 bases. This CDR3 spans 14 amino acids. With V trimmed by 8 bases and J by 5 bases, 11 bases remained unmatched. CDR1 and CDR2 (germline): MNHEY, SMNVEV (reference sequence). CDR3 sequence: CASPLNRGGTEAFF. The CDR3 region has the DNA TGTGCCAGCCCCCTGAACAGGGGCGGAACTGAAGCTTTCTTT.

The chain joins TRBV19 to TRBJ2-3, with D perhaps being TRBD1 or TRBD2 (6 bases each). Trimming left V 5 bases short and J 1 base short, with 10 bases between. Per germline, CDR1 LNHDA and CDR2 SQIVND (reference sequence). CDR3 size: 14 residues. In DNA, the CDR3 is TGTGCCAGTAGTCCGGGGGCGGGCACAGATACGCAGTATTTT. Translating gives CASSPGAGTDTQYF.

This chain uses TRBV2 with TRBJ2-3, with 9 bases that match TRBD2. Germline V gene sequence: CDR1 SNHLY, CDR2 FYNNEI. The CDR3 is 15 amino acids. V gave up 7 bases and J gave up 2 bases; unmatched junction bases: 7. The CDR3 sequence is CASNPPSGATDTQYF. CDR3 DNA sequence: TGTGCCAGCAACCCGCCTAGCGGGGCCACAGATACGCAGTATTTT.

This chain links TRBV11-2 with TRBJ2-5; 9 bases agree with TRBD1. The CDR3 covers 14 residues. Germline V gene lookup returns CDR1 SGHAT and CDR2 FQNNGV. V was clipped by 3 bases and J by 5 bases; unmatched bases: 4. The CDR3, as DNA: TGTGCCAGCAGCTTGGACAGGGGTTGGGAGACCCAGTACTTC. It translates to CASSLDRGWETQYF.